This T cell receptor (beta chain) originates from a study of regulatory T cells in long-lasting Graves disease. The CDR3 loop spans 14 amino acids. V was trimmed by 5 bases and J by 4 bases, leaving 12 bases between them. Germline values: CDR1 PRHDT, CDR2 FYEKMQ (reference sequence). Indicated time point: newly diagnosed GD, antithyroid drugs for less than 3 months. PBMC RNA was the source of the TCR library. Nine-milliliter peripheral blood samples went into EDTA tubes. Arm-PCR of CDR3 regions and iRepertoire HTBI primers were the basis on which TCR beta libraries were built. TCRdb reprocessed the multiplex PCR reads via MiXCR and lists one record per CDR3 protein. The table includes some 600,000 distinct CDR3 sequences, about 16% detected once. This sample also appeared in a second study, on T cells in Graves' hyperthyroidism and ophthalmopathy.

This TCR came from a young man with Graves disease. This material consisted of peripheral blood mononuclear cells (PBMCs), taken at new diagnosis, from a patient treated with antithyroid drugs. The chain couples TRBV13 to TRBJ2-1; the D gene could be TRBD1 or TRBD2 (6 bases each). The CDR3 here is CASSPRRGYNEQFF. The CDR3 bases are TGTGCCAGCAGCCCAAGGAGGGGGTACAATGAGCAGTTCTTC.